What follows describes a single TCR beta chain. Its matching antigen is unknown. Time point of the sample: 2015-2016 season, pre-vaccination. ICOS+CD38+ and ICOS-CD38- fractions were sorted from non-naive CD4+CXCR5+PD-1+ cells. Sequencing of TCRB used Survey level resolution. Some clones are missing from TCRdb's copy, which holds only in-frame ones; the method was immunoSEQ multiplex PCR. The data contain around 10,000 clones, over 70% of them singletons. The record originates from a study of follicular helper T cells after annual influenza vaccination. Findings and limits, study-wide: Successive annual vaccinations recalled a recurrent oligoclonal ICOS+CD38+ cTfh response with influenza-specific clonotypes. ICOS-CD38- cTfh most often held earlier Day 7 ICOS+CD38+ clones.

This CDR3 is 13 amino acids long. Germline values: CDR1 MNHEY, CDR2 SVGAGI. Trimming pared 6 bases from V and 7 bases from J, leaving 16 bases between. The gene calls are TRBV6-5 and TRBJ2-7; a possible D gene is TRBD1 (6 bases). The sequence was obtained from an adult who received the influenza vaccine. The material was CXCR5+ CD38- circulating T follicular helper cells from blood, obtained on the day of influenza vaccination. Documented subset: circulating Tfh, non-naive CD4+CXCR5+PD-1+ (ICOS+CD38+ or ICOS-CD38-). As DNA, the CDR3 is TGTGCCAGCAGGCCGAGGGGGTATGGGGAGCAGTACTTC. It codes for CASRPRGYGEQYF.